This T cell receptor (beta chain) was recorded in a study of CD8 T cells in ankylosing spondylitis. General study points: Within ankylosing spondylitis blood, a TCR beta motif made up of eight highly homologous variants appeared to be characteristic. Earlier authors reported some of these motif variants in reactive arthritis synovial fluid and blood. The study looked at matched synovial fluid samples from ankylosing spondylitis patients. Disease-linked clones were reported to be significantly enriched there.

Library preparation for TCR beta used quantitative 5'-RACE with molecular barcodes. TCRdb re-derived calls from the 5' RACE reads in MiXCR, one entry per CDR3 protein. This sample has about 220,000 distinct CDR3 sequences; 5.5% to 7.5% occur once, and the top ten carry about 14%. CDR3 length equals 17 residues. The germline CDR1 and CDR2 sequences are DFQATT and SNEGSKA (reference sequence). Trimming left V 2 bases short and J 2 bases short, with 21 bases between. This clonotype was detected ten times or more. Its antigen remains unknown. This TCR was sampled from a male donor with ankylosing spondylitis. Sequenced material: blood, either unsorted or a sorted T cell fraction (not recorded which). The genes are TRBV20-1 and TRBJ2-5; D is perhaps TRBD1 (6 bases). The CDR3 DNA is TGCAGTGCTAGAAGTACTTCCGCGGATAGGGGGCAAGAGACCCAGTACTTC. It encodes CSARSTSADRGQETQYF.